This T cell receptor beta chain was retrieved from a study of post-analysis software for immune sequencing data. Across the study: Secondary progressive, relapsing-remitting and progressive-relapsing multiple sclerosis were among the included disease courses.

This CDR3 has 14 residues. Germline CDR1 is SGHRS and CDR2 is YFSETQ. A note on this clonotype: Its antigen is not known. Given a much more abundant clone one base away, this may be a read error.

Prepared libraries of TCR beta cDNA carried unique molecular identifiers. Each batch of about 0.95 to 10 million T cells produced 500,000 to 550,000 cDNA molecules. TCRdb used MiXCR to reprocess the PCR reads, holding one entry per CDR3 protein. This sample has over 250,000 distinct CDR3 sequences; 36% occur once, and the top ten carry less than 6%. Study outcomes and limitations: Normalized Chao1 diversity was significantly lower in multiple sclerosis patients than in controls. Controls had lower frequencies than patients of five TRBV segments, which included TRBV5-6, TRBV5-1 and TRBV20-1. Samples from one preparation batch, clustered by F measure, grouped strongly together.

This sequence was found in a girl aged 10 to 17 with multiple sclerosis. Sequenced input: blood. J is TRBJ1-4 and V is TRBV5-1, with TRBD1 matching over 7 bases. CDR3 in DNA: TGCGCCGGCAGCTTCGGACAGGTCGGGGAAAAACTGTTTTTT. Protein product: CAGSFGQVGEKLFF.